This TCR beta chain appears in the sequencing data of a study of T cells in Graves' hyperthyroidism and ophthalmopathy. This clonotype was observed many times. There were TCR beta CDR3 regions amplified from RNA transcripts. A set of HTBI primers served as the primers for a first-round RT-PCR of the TCR CDR3. TCRdb used MiXCR to reprocess the multiplex PCR reads, holding one entry per CDR3 protein. Among around 690,000 distinct CDR3 sequences listed, around a sixth were seen once. The CDR3 sequence is 13 residues long. Per the germline V gene, CDR1 is DFQATT and CDR2 is SNEGSKA (reference sequence). Trimming took 5 bases from V and 8 from J, leaving 17 bases between them.

The receptor was isolated from a man aged 50-60 years with Graves' hyperthyroidism. Sequencing was carried out using blood. The chain uses TRBV20-1 and TRBJ2-3; D is unresolved. Written as DNA, the CDR3 is TGCAGTGCTGAAGACTTCCGGACGAGTACGCAGTATTTT. It specifies CSAEDFRTSTQYF.